The TCR beta chain described here comes from a study of blood T cell repertoires in COVID-19. V lost 0 bases and J 6 bases, leaving 15 bases between the germline ends. CDR3 length: 17 amino acids. CDR1 and CDR2 (germline): SGHAT, FQNNGV. Clones were sequenced by immunoSEQ multiplex PCR, and TCRdb holds only the in-frame ones, with some missing. The table lists 190,000 or so clones, 65% to 85% of them singletons. Source material: peripheral blood. The source is a middle-aged man with active or convalescent COVID-19. The chain is built from TRBV11-2 and TRBJ1-6, with TRBD1 as a possible D gene (5 bases). The DNA for the CDR3 is TGTGCCAGCAGCTTAGATCCTAGCGGGACGGGTAATTCACCCCTCCACTTT. This sequence encodes CASSLDPSGTGNSPLHF.